The 28 T cell receptor beta chains given below trace back to one sample, sequenced in a study of blood T cell repertoires in COVID-19. Clones were sequenced by immunoSEQ multiplex PCR, and TCRdb holds only the in-frame ones, with some missing. The repertoire holds under 350,000 clones, with approximately 86% as singletons. Specimen: peripheral blood. These receptors were taken from a man between 65 and 85 years old with acute or convalescent COVID-19.

This chain connects TRBV7-2 to TRBJ2-3; the D is unclear. The germline V gene has CDR1 SGHTA and CDR2 FQGNSA. V was cut by 1 base and J by 2 bases, with 7 bases left in between. The CDR3 covers 14 residues. CDR3 coding DNA: TGTGCCAGCAGCTTAGGAGGCTACACAGATACGCAGTATTTT. This encodes CASSLGGYTDTQYF.

The chain uses TRBV11-3 and TRBJ2-3; D not resolved. The CDR3 is 13 residues long. Per the germline V gene, CDR1 is SGHNT and CDR2 is YENEEA. Deletions cut 1 base from V and 7 bases from J, with 9 bases between. The DNA of the CDR3 is TGTGCCAGCAGCTTAGGTACATACAATACGCAGTATTTT. This translates into CASSLGTYNTQYF.

This clone appeared a few times. This chain connects TRBV28 to TRBJ1-4; D not resolved. The CDR3 extends over 12 amino acids. V dropped 8 bases and J dropped 13 bases, with 17 bases sitting between them. The germline CDR1 and CDR2 sequences are MDHEN and SYDVKM. For the CDR3, the DNA is TGTGCCAGCGGTGGGCCCTTGGATGTACTGTTTTTT. Translating gives CASGGPLDVLFF.

The chain carries TRBV5-1 and TRBJ1-4; TRBD1 is a possible D gene (6 bases). From germline, CDR1 is SGHRS and CDR2 YFSETQ. The CDR3 sequence is 14 residues long. Trimming stripped 2 bases from V and 5 bases from J, with 10 bases between. The chain's CDR3 is CASSFWTANEKLFF. In DNA, the CDR3 is TGCGCCAGCAGCTTCTGGACAGCAAATGAAAAACTGTTTTTT.

Here the CDR3 reads CASSERGQGTGNTIYF. For the CDR3, the DNA is TGTGCCAGCAGTGAAAGGGGACAGGGTACAGGAAACACCATATATTTT. The rearrangement joins TRBV6-1 to TRBJ1-3; TRBD1 aligns across 9 bases. After removal of 2 bases from V and 4 bases from J, the junction contained 6 bases not matched to a gene. From germline, CDR1 is MNHNS and CDR2 SASEGT. This CDR3 comprises 16 residues.

V gene TRBV10-3 combines with J gene TRBJ2-3, with 12 bases matching TRBD2. V gave up 2 bases and J gave up 7 bases; unmatched junction bases: 7. CDR1 is ENHRY, CDR2 SYGVKD, per germline. This CDR3 spans 16 amino acids. The CDR3 loop reads CAISEGGLAGLNTQYF. Here the CDR3 DNA reads TGTGCCATCAGTGAGGGAGGACTAGCGGGGTTAAATACGCAGTATTTT.

The chain combines TRBV6-2 or TRBV6-3 with TRBJ2-5; 7 nucleotides agree with TRBD2. This CDR3 has 15 amino acids. After removal of 2 bases from V and 2 bases from J, the junction contained 5 bases not matched to a gene. CDR1 and CDR2 (germline): MNHEY, SVGEGT. In DNA form, the CDR3 reads TGTGCCAGCAGTTACGCAGGGAGGGGTCAAGAGACCCAGTACTTC. Its translation is CASSYAGRGQETQYF.

The chain has TRBV5-5 and TRBJ1-1; D is unclear. CDR3 length: 12 amino acids. V lost 2 bases and J 7 bases, leaving 9 bases between the germline ends. The germline V gene has CDR1 SGHKS and CDR2 YYEKEE (reference sequence). CDR3 sequence (DNA): TGTGCCAGCAGCTTCCACCGGGGTGAAGCTTTCTTT. The encoded protein is CASSFHRGEAFF.

The chain combines TRBV4-1 with TRBJ1-2, with 8 positions matching TRBD1. Trimming removed 0 bases from V and 0 bases from J; junction bases left unmatched: 6. There are 17 residues in the CDR3. Germline values: CDR1 MGHRA, CDR2 YSYEKL. The CDR3, as DNA: TGCGCCAGCAGCCAAGAGGCCTACAGGGGGGCTAACTATGGCTACACCTTC. Translating gives CASSQEAYRGANYGYTF.

V gene TRBV7-8 combines with J gene TRBJ1-3, with D possibly being TRBD1 (6 bases). Trimming removed 1 base at V and 2 bases at J, with 21 bases between. This CDR3 is built from 19 residues. In germline, CDR1 is SGHVS, CDR2 FQNEAQ. The CDR3 here is CASSLGRGRGVGAGNTIYF. CDR3 nucleotide sequence: TGTGCCAGCAGCTTAGGTCGGGGCAGGGGAGTTGGAGCTGGAAACACCATATATTTT.

This chain connects TRBV15 to TRBJ1-3; 8 bases are a match to TRBD1. The CDR3 has 16 residues. Germline V gene data show CDR1 as LNHNV and CDR2 as YYDKDF (reference sequence). Trimming at V came to 4 bases and at J to 0 bases, leaving 5 bases not matched to a gene. CDR3 loop: CATSKGQGHSGNTIYF. For the CDR3, the DNA is TGTGCCACCAGCAAAGGACAGGGACACTCTGGAAACACCATATATTTT. Full variable domain (outside the CDR3, taken from reference TRBV15 and TRBJ1-3): DAMVIQNPRYQVTQFGKPVTLSCSQTLNHNVMYWYQQKSSQAPKLLFHYYDKDFNNEADTPDNFQSRRPNTSFCFLDIRSPGLGDTAMYLCATSKGQGHSGNTIYFGEGSWLTVV.

The chain uses TRBV4-2 and TRBJ2-7; D is unresolved. The CDR3 totals 14 residues. V was shortened by 0 bases and J by 0 bases, with 6 bases between the two germline ends. Germline V lookup: CDR1 LGHNA, CDR2 YNFKEQ. The CDR3 is CASSQDLSSYEQYF. CDR3 coding DNA: TGTGCCAGCAGCCAAGACTTGAGCTCCTACGAGCAGTACTTC.

Comment on this clone: A much larger clone sits a single nucleotide away, making a read error possible. The CDR3 DNA follows: TGTGCCAGCAGCCCGGACAGTAACTATGGCTACACCTTC. This translates into CASSPDSNYGYTF. The chain recombines TRBV3-1 (or the pseudogene TRBV3-2) with TRBJ1-2; TRBD1 might be the D (6 bases). The length of the CDR3 is 13 residues. Germline values: CDR1 LGHDT, CDR2 YNNKEL (reference sequence). V lost 4 bases, J lost 1 base, and 7 bases lay in between.

The chain is built from TRBV7-9 and TRBJ2-1; D remains unclear. The CDR3 runs to 14 residues. Germline CDR1 reads SEHNR; CDR2 reads FQNEAQ (reference sequence). V shed 0 bases and J shed 0 bases, with 3 bases lying between them. CDR3 DNA sequence: TGTGCCAGCAGCTTAGCCAGCTCCTACAATGAGCAGTTCTTC. This translates into CASSLASSYNEQFF.

The V and J genes are TRBV28 and TRBJ1-4, with 8 bases aligning to TRBD1. Germline trimming cut 8 bases from V and 2 bases from J; bases unmatched to any gene: 19. Looked up from germline, CDR1 is MDHEN and CDR2 is SYDVKM. CDR3 size: 19 residues. For the CDR3, the DNA is TGTGCCAGCCGAACCTGGGCGGCAGGGGGCAAGGTGACTAATGAAAAACTGTTTTTT. The encoded protein is CASRTWAAGGKVTNEKLFF. Filled out from reference TRBV28 and TRBJ1-4, the complete variable domain reads DVKVTQSSRYLVKRTGEKVFLECVQDMDHENMFWYRQDPGLGLRLIYFSYDVKMKEKGDIPEGYSVSREKKERFSLILESASTNQTSMYLCASRTWAAGGKVTNEKLFFGSGTQLSVL.

The chain's CDR3 is CASSVEQGASKNIQYF. In nucleotides, the CDR3 is TGTGCCAGCAGCGTAGAACAGGGGGCTTCCAAAAACATTCAGTACTTC. The chain is built from TRBV9 and TRBJ2-4, with 9 nucleotides matching TRBD1. CDR1 is SGDLS and CDR2 is YYNGEE in the germline V gene. CDR3 length: 16 amino acids. V was clipped by 0 bases and J by 2 bases; unmatched bases: 3.

The chain carries TRBV2 and TRBJ1-5; TRBD1 might be the D (5 bases). Germline V gene sequence: CDR1 SNHLY, CDR2 FYNNEI. This CDR3 spans 16 amino acids. V lost 2 bases and J lost 4, with 15 bases in between. The CDR3 DNA is TGTGCCAGCAGTGAAAGGTTAACAGGCGGAAATCAGCCCCAGCATTTT. Translated, it gives CASSERLTGGNQPQHF.

This clone came up a few times. The chain is built from TRBV20-1 and TRBJ2-3; weak D call: TRBD2 (6 bases). The germline gives CDR1 DFQATT, CDR2 SNEGSKA (reference sequence). Between the trimmed V and J ends, which lost 3 bases and 4 bases, there was a span of 20 bases. The length of the CDR3 is 16 residues. DNA of the CDR3: TGCAGTGCTAGTCGAGGGCGGGGCTCAGGAGCAGATACGCAGTATTTT. Translation gives CSASRGRGSGADTQYF.

The chain employs TRBV11-2 and TRBJ1-1; a weak D match, TRBD1 (5 bases). Looked up from germline, CDR1 is SGHAT and CDR2 is FQNNGV. V was cut by 0 bases and J by 1 base, with 12 bases left in between. The CDR3 extends over 16 amino acids. The CDR3 protein is CASSLDPGLRNTEAFF. The CDR3 DNA reads as TGTGCCAGCAGCTTAGACCCGGGACTCAGGAACACTGAAGCTTTCTTT. The full variable domain, its missing parts supplied by reference TRBV11-2 and TRBJ1-1, is EAGVAQSPRYKIIEKRQSVAFWCNPISGHATLYWYQQILGQGPKLLIQFQNNGVVDDSQLPKDRFSAERLKGVDSTLKIQPAKLEDSAVYLCASSLDPGLRNTEAFFGQGTRLTVV.

This CDR3 is CASSIERGGYNEQFF. CDR3 coding DNA: TGTGCCAGTAGTATAGAGCGGGGGGGGTACAATGAGCAGTTCTTC. The chain carries TRBV19 and TRBJ2-1, with 9 bases identical to TRBD2. The CDR3 covers 15 residues. With 0 bases clipped from V and 4 bases from J, the junction kept 1 base outside the gene matches. In germline, CDR1 is LNHDA, CDR2 SQIVND (reference sequence).

The rearrangement joins TRBV18 to TRBJ2-1; possible D gene TRBD1, 5 bases. Between the trimmed V and J ends, which lost 6 bases and 2 bases, there was a span of 14 bases. Germline CDR1 is KGHSH and CDR2 is LQKENI. This CDR3 is built from 15 residues. The CDR3 region is CASSLGQGTYNEQFF. CDR3 bases: TGTGCCAGCTCTTTAGGCCAGGGCACCTACAATGAGCAGTTCTTC.

The genes are TRBV4-2 and TRBJ2-5; 8 bases match TRBD2. Germline V gene lookup returns CDR1 LGHNA and CDR2 YNFKEQ. The junction had 11 bases not matched to a gene; V was cut back by 4 bases and J by 4 bases. This CDR3 spans 16 amino acids. The CDR3 region is CASSLVPGTSGETQYF. CDR3 nucleotides: TGTGCCAGCAGCCTTGTCCCCGGGACTAGTGGAGAGACCCAGTACTTC.

The V call is TRBV7-2, the J call TRBJ2-5; D unclear. V lost 2 bases and J lost 1, with 11 bases in between. From germline, CDR1 is SGHTA and CDR2 FQGNSA. The CDR3 is 15 residues long. The CDR3 nucleotides are TGTGCCAGCAGCTTACAAGCGATTGGCCAAGAGACCCAGTACTTC. Translating gives CASSLQAIGQETQYF.

This clone was seen a handful of times. The chain couples TRBV10-3 to TRBJ1-4, with D hard to call. Germline V gives CDR1 ENHRY, CDR2 SYGVKD. CDR3 size: 13 residues. V shed 8 bases and J shed 0 bases, with 7 bases lying between them. CDR3 sequence: CAIRDTTNEKLFF. Here the CDR3 DNA reads TGTGCCATCCGCGATACAACTAATGAAAAACTGTTTTTT.

V is TRBV7-7 and J is TRBJ1-3, with D maybe TRBD1 (6 bases). The CDR3 contains 14 residues. Germline CDR1 reads SSHAT; CDR2 reads FNYEAQ (reference sequence). V gave up 5 bases and J gave up 0 bases, with 8 bases separating them. CDR3: CASSLDSSGNTIYF. The CDR3 bases are TGTGCCAGCAGCCTGGACAGCTCTGGAAACACCATATATTTT.

The chain uses TRBV24-1 and TRBJ2-5, with a tentative D call TRBD1 (6 bases). Germline values: CDR1 KGHDR, CDR2 SFDVKD. The CDR3 sequence is 17 residues long. V lost 2 bases to trimming and J lost 3 bases, with 18 bases between them. The CDR3 region is CATSDSLPSTGKETQYF. The CDR3 nucleotides are TGTGCCACCAGTGATTCCCTACCCTCGACAGGTAAAGAGACCCAGTACTTC.

V usage is TRBV19 and J usage is TRBJ2-7; tentative D call: TRBD1 (5 bases). From germline, CDR1 is LNHDA and CDR2 SQIVND (reference sequence). The CDR3 runs 13 residues. The ends were cut back, 6 bases at V and 1 base at J, with 10 bases in the middle. CDR3 loop: CASSRQISYEQYF. In DNA, the CDR3 is TGTGCCAGTAGCCGACAGATATCCTACGAGCAGTACTTC.

The genes are TRBV3-1 (or the pseudogene TRBV3-2) and TRBJ1-6; 10 bases agree with TRBD1. Trimming at V came to 3 bases and at J to 9 bases, leaving 5 bases not matched to a gene. The CDR3 covers 15 residues. Germline values: CDR1 LGHDT, CDR2 YNNKEL (reference sequence). CDR3 protein: CASSHLRDRGSPLHF. CDR3 sequence (DNA): TGTGCCAGCAGCCACCTCCGGGACAGGGGTTCACCCCTCCACTTT.